Below, 21 T cell receptor beta chains from the same sample are listed, as sequenced in a study of blood T cell repertoires in COVID-19. TCRdb's copy holds only in-frame clones and misses some; the assay was immunoSEQ multiplex PCR. The repertoire holds under 150,000 clones, around four fifths seen once, with roughly 7% in the top ten. Sequenced material: peripheral blood. These receptor sequences come from a man between 65 and 80 years old with active or convalescent COVID-19.

The genes are TRBV18 and TRBJ2-3; the match to TRBD1 covers 9 bases. CDR1 KGHSH and CDR2 LQKENI come from the germline V gene. There are 18 residues in the CDR3. Trimming at V came to 6 bases and at J to 0 bases, leaving 13 bases not matched to a gene. CDR3 amino acids: CASSPGRTGVTSTDTQYF. CDR3 DNA: TGTGCCAGCTCCCCGGGCAGGACAGGGGTAACAAGCACAGATACGCAGTATTTT.

V is TRBV7-6 and J is TRBJ2-7, with D unresolved. The CDR3 has 13 residues. V was shortened by 1 base and J by 2 bases, with 6 bases between the two germline ends. Germline V CDR1 and CDR2: SGHVS, FNYEAQ. For the CDR3, the DNA is TGTGCCAGCAGCTTAGGTGTAGCCTACGAGCAGTACTTC. Translated: CASSLGVAYEQYF.

This clone was counted a few times. The rearrangement joins TRBV19 to TRBJ1-1; no clear D gene. Trimming took 7 bases from V and 0 from J, leaving 9 bases between them. The CDR3 loop spans 13 amino acids. CDR1 is LNHDA and CDR2 is SQIVND in the germline V gene (reference sequence). The CDR3 region has the DNA TGTGCCAGTACTTTTAAGCTGAACACTGAAGCTTTCTTT. It is translated as CASTFKLNTEAFF.

The chain recombines TRBV2 with TRBJ1-4; D call uncertain. Trimming removed 8 bases from V and 0 bases from J, with 7 bases in between. In germline, CDR1 is SNHLY, CDR2 FYNNEI. The CDR3 sequence is 13 residues long. The CDR3 region is CASSTATNEKLFF. In DNA, the CDR3 is TGTGCCAGCTCAACTGCAACTAATGAAAAACTGTTTTTT.

The chain recombines TRBV29-1 with TRBJ1-1; D gene uncertain. Germline-derived CDR1 and CDR2 are SQVTM and ANQGSEA. Trimming took off 6 bases at V and 1 base at J, with 6 bases between the two ends. The CDR3 loop spans 11 amino acids. The CDR3 coding sequence is TGCAGCGTGTCCCGGAACACTGAAGCTTTCTTT. Protein product: CSVSRNTEAFF.

The rearrangement uses TRBV11-3 and TRBJ2-1; no clear D gene. Deletions cut 2 bases from V and 3 bases from J, with 8 bases between. The CDR3 extends over 14 amino acids. Germline V lookup: CDR1 SGHNT, CDR2 YENEEA. The CDR3 bases are TGTGCCAGCAGCTTAACCGCCAGCTACAATGAGCAGTTCTTC. Amino acids: CASSLTASYNEQFF. Complete variable domain (other parts from reference TRBV11-3 and TRBJ2-1): EAGVVQSPRYKIIEKKQPVAFWCNPISGHNTLYWYLQNLGQGPELLIRYENEEAVDDSQLPKDRFSAERLKGVDSTLKIQPAELGDSAVYLCASSLTASYNEQFFGPGTRLTVL.

V gene TRBV12-3 or TRBV12-4 combines with J gene TRBJ1-6; TRBD1 is a possible D gene (5 bases). V was trimmed by 8 bases and J by 14 bases, leaving 19 bases between them. The CDR3 length is 13 residues. For the CDR3, the DNA is TGTGCCAGCCACCTGAAAGGGACTTGGACCCTCCACTTT. This sequence encodes CASHLKGTWTLHF.

This rearrangement joins TRBV9 to TRBJ1-1; 7 bases align to TRBD1. The CDR3 has 15 residues. Germline CDR1 and CDR2: SGDLS and YYNGEE. After removal of 0 bases from V and 4 bases from J, the junction contained 6 bases not matched to a gene. CDR3 sequence: CASSVVHSGGTEAFF. For the CDR3, the DNA is TGTGCCAGCAGCGTAGTCCATTCAGGGGGCACTGAAGCTTTCTTT.

In its sample, this clone was seen many times. The chain's CDR3 is CASSIKQGIEAFF. The CDR3 nucleotides are TGTGCCAGTAGTATTAAACAGGGTATTGAAGCTTTCTTT. This chain joins TRBV19 and TRBJ1-1; tentative D call: TRBD1 (6 bases). Germline CDR1 reads LNHDA; CDR2 reads SQIVND (reference sequence). The CDR3 totals 13 residues. Trimming shortened V by 3 bases and J by 7 bases, and 12 bases separated the two germline ends.

Only a few counts were recorded for this clone. The V and J genes are TRBV7-2 and TRBJ1-2; TRBD1 aligns across 9 bases. Germline V gene sequence: CDR1 SGHTA, CDR2 FQGNSA. This CDR3 spans 15 amino acids. Trimming removed 4 bases from V and 3 bases from J; junction bases left unmatched: 6. CDR3 coding DNA: TGTGCCAGCAGCTCGGACAGGGGATCGGACTATGGCTACACCTTC. The encoded protein is CASSSDRGSDYGYTF.

In its sample, this clone was seen once. CDR3 coding DNA: TGCGCCAGCAGCTTGGACAGGGGGCATGAAAAACTGTTTTTT. It specifies CASSLDRGHEKLFF. The V and J genes are TRBV5-1 and TRBJ1-4; 9 bases match TRBD1. Germline assignment: CDR1 SGHRS and CDR2 YFSETQ. CDR3 length equals 14 residues. Trimming removed 0 bases from V and 6 bases from J; junction bases left unmatched: 0.

This chain connects TRBV2 to TRBJ2-1, with a tentative D call TRBD1 (5 bases). Germline CDR1 and CDR2: SNHLY and FYNNEI. CDR3 length: 13 residues. V gave up 7 bases and J gave up 4 bases, with 11 bases separating them. The DNA for the CDR3 is TGTGCCAGCATGCAGGGAACATACAATGAGCAGTTCTTC. Its protein product is CASMQGTYNEQFF.

The chain employs TRBV14 and TRBJ1-3; D call uncertain. The CDR3 is made up of 15 amino acids. V lost 4 bases and J lost 7, with 17 bases in between. Per germline, CDR1 SGHDN and CDR2 FVKESK. The CDR3 sequence is CASSPAGSIGNTIYF. CDR3 bases: TGTGCCAGCAGCCCCGCCGGGAGTATCGGGAACACCATATATTTT.

V gene TRBV7-8 combines with J gene TRBJ2-5; D is ambiguous. The CDR3 is 14 amino acids. V was pared by 1 base and J by 1 base, with 7 bases between. CDR1 is SGHVS and CDR2 is FQNEAQ in the germline V gene. CDR3 protein: CASSLEPTQETQYF. As DNA, the CDR3 is TGTGCCAGCAGCTTAGAGCCCACCCAAGAGACCCAGTACTTC.

The CDR3 protein is CASSRESPAYEQYF. For the CDR3, the DNA is TGTGCCAGCAGTCGGGAAAGTCCCGCCTACGAGCAGTACTTC. The rearrangement joins TRBV7-8 to TRBJ2-7; TRBD2 is a possible D gene (5 bases). The CDR3 is 14 residues long. CDR1 is SGHVS and CDR2 is FQNEAQ in the germline V gene. The ends were cut back, 6 bases at V and 2 bases at J, with 14 bases in the middle.

The chain has TRBV24-1 and TRBJ2-7; 8 bases are a match to TRBD1. The V gene end was trimmed by 6 bases and the J gene end by 3 bases; junction bases not matched to a gene: 3. CDR3 size: 13 residues. Germline-derived CDR1 and CDR2 are KGHDR and SFDVKD. The CDR3 spells CATSFTGGYEQYF. For the CDR3, the DNA is TGTGCCACCAGTTTTACAGGGGGCTACGAGCAGTACTTC.

In this sample, this clone turned up once. The chain couples TRBV11-2 to TRBJ1-4; 9 bases fit TRBD1. The CDR3 totals 14 residues. Trimming cost V 5 bases and J 8 bases; bases outside gene matches: 6. CDR1 is SGHAT and CDR2 is FQNNGV in the germline V gene. CDR3 DNA sequence: TGTGCCAGCAGCCCAGGGACAGGGCGAGAAAAACTGTTTTTT. This translates into CASSPGTGREKLFF.

The chain combines TRBV1 with TRBJ2-2; the DNA was not used to check the table's D call, TRBD1. TRBV1 is a recognized pseudogene. The length of the CDR3 is 19 residues. The CDR3 coding sequence is TGCACCAGCAGCCAATTGGCCTGGGACAGGGGGCGGGCCACCGGGGAGCTGTTTTTT. Its translation is CTSSQLAWDRGRATGELFF.

This clone was seen only once. The gene calls are TRBV5-3 and TRBJ2-5, with 12 nucleotides matching TRBD2. TRBV5-3 is treated as an ORF (open reading frame) with a function not yet certain. CDR3 length equals 16 residues. V was pared by 5 bases and J by 0 bases, with 5 bases of the junction left unmatched. Here the CDR3 reads CARRTSGGAYQETQYF. In DNA form, the CDR3 reads TGTGCCAGAAGGACTAGCGGGGGTGCGTACCAAGAGACCCAGTACTTC.

The chain has TRBV5-8 and TRBJ2-6; 12 bases fit TRBD1. The germline V gene encodes CDR1 SGHTS and CDR2 YDEGEE. The CDR3 covers 18 residues. After removal of 6 bases from V and 0 bases from J, the junction contained 7 bases not matched to a gene. In DNA form, the CDR3 reads TGTGCCAGCATTACCGGGACAGGGGGCCTCTCTGGGGCCAACGTCCTGACTTTC. Its translation: CASITGTGGLSGANVLTF.

This chain uses TRBV9 with TRBJ1-1; maybe TRBD1 (5 bases). V shed 4 bases and J shed 1 base, with 20 bases lying between them. This CDR3 has 17 residues. Germline V gives CDR1 SGDLS, CDR2 YYNGEE. This chain's CDR3 is CASSPQDRTLSNTEAFF. The CDR3 bases are TGTGCCAGCAGCCCCCAGGATCGGACACTATCGAACACTGAAGCTTTCTTT.